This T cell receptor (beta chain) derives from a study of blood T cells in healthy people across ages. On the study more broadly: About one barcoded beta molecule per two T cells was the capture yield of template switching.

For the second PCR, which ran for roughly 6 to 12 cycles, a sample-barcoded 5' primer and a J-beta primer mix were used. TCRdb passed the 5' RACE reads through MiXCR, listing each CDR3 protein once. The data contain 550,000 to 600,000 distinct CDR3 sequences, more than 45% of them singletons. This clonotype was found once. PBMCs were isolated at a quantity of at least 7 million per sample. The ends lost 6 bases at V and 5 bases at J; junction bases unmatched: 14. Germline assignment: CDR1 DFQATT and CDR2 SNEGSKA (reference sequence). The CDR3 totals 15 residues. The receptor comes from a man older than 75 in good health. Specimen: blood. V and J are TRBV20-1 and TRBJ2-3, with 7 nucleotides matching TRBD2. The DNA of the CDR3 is TGCAGTGCACCCGATAGGCGGGAGAGGGTAGATACGCAGTATTTT. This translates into CSAPDRRERVDTQYF.